This TCR beta chain comes out of a study of control samples from healthy donors and cancer patients. Trimming left V 0 bases short and J 1 base short, with 12 bases between. CDR3 length equals 16 residues. Germline V CDR1 and CDR2: SGHAT, FQNNGV. Sequencing used immunoSEQ multiplex PCR; TCRdb keeps in-frame clones, though not all of them. This table has 10,000 to 15,000 clones, 88% appearing once. This receptor was identified in a male donor with melanoma. The chain joins TRBV11-2 to TRBJ1-1; D gene unclear. Sequenced input: formalin-fixed, paraffin-embedded tissue. CDR3 sequence (DNA): TGTGCCAGCAGCTTAGATTTTGGGGTTCGGAACACTGAAGCTTTCTTT. It translates to CASSLDFGVRNTEAFF.